The 23 T cell receptor beta chains reported below all come from one sample, sequenced in a study of monozygotic twins with inflammatory bowel disease. Reanalyzing the 5' RACE reads, TCRdb keeps one entry per CDR3 protein, without DNA. This repertoire includes 150,000 to 200,000 distinct CDR3 sequences. The sample consisted of blood. Receptors originate from a human donor with ulcerative colitis or Crohn's disease, or a healthy co-twin of an affected twin (not recorded which).

The V gene is TRBV4-1, the J gene TRBJ2-7; the D gene TCRdb calls, TRBD1, cannot be checked with no DNA. The CDR3 has 16 amino acids. CDR1 and CDR2 from the germline V gene are MGHRA and YSYEKL. CDR3: CASSQEQKTGGYEQYF.

V and J are TRBV6-2 or TRBV6-3 and TRBJ2-7; TCRdb's D call of TRBD2 is untestable without DNA. Germline-derived CDR1 and CDR2 are MNHEY and SVGEGT. The CDR3 totals 14 residues. This CDR3 is CAIARQEPSYEQYF.

V and J are TRBV2 and TRBJ2-7. The CDR3 runs to 12 residues. CDR1 is SNHLY and CDR2 is FYNNEI in the germline V gene. The CDR3 here is CASSEVRHEQYF.

This rearrangement joins TRBV12-3 or TRBV12-4 to TRBJ2-7; the TRBD2 assignment by TCRdb is unverifiable without DNA. The CDR3 contains 14 residues. The CDR3 sequence is CASSFRTSDGWQYF.

The rearrangement uses TRBV5-1 and TRBJ2-7; TCRdb's assignment of TRBD2 cannot be checked, as there is no DNA. This CDR3 comprises 18 residues. Germline V lookup: CDR1 SGHRS, CDR2 YFSETQ. Here the CDR3 reads CASSNGLAGVKTVPEQYF.

The rearrangement joins TRBV5-1 to TRBJ2-3. Germline CDR1 SGHRS, CDR2 YFSETQ. The CDR3 is made up of 12 amino acids. CDR3 protein: CASSHQPDTQYF.

The CDR3 spells CASSISQDNYGYTF. This chain joins TRBV6-6 and TRBJ1-2. This CDR3 region has 14 residues. Germline V gene lookup returns CDR1 MNHNY and CDR2 SVGAGI (reference sequence).

The gene calls are TRBV5-1 and TRBJ2-1; TCRdb names TRBD2, which stays unverified in the absence of DNA. CDR3 size: 14 residues. Germline CDR1 SGHRS, CDR2 YFSETQ. This chain's CDR3 is CASGPGTSANEQFF.

The V call is TRBV27, the J call TRBJ2-1; TCRdb gives TRBD2 as the D gene, but with no DNA this cannot be confirmed. The germline gives CDR1 MNHEY, CDR2 SMNVEV (reference sequence). The CDR3 spans 14 residues. This CDR3 is CASSLRAKYNEQFF.

V gene TRBV29-1 combines with J gene TRBJ2-1. Germline V lookup: CDR1 SQVTM, CDR2 ANQGSEA. The CDR3 length is 14 residues. CDR3 protein: CSVVSRSSYNEQFF.

The chain carries TRBV7-2 and TRBJ2-7; the TRBD2 assignment by TCRdb is unverifiable without DNA. CDR1 is SGHTA and CDR2 is FQGNSA in the germline V gene. The CDR3 runs to 14 residues. CDR3 amino acids: CASSGPDSYYEQYF.

The chain has TRBV5-4 and TRBJ2-4; TCRdb proposes TRBD1, but this gene call is untestable without DNA. CDR1 is SGHNT and CDR2 is YYREEE in the germline V gene (reference sequence). The CDR3 has 16 amino acids. This CDR3 reads CASSSPRGRAKNIQYF.

This rearrangement joins TRBV11-1 to TRBJ2-6. The CDR3 has 16 residues. Germline CDR1 and CDR2: SGHAT and FQDESV (reference sequence). The CDR3: CASSLGGPWGANVLTF.

V usage is TRBV19 and J usage is TRBJ1-5; TCRdb designates TRBD1, a call that cannot be tested without DNA. The CDR3 length is 18 residues. Germline assignment: CDR1 LNHDA and CDR2 SQIVND (reference sequence). The CDR3 region is CASSMPPWTGGGNQPQHF.

V usage is TRBV4-2 and J usage is TRBJ2-1; the D call of TRBD2 rests on TCRdb alone, since no DNA is present to check it. Per the germline V gene, CDR1 is LGHNA and CDR2 is YNFKEQ. This CDR3 region has 15 residues. Here the CDR3 reads CASSATSGSYHEQFF.

The rearrangement uses TRBV20-1 and TRBJ2-1; TCRdb lists TRBD2, though no DNA is available to test this call. This CDR3 is built from 16 residues. The germline CDR1 and CDR2 sequences are DFQATT and SNEGSKA (reference sequence). CDR3 sequence reads: CSARVLARSSYNEQFF.

The V call is TRBV5-4, the J call TRBJ2-3; absent DNA, TCRdb's TRBD2 call cannot be checked. The CDR3 has 16 amino acids. Looked up from germline, CDR1 is SGHNT and CDR2 is YYREEE (reference sequence). CDR3: CASSLGLAGRADTQYF.

This sequence joins TRBV11-1 and TRBJ1-1; TCRdb outputs TRBD1, but without DNA this stays unchecked. Germline CDR1 SGHAT, CDR2 FQDESV (reference sequence). CDR3 size: 15 residues. CDR3 residues: CASSPSGQVNTEAFF.

The chain carries TRBV5-4 and TRBJ1-1; TCRdb's D gene call, TRBD1, goes unchecked for lack of DNA. CDR1 SGHNT and CDR2 YYREEE come from the germline V gene (reference sequence). This CDR3 has 14 amino acids. The CDR3 loop is CASSLVRGNTEAFF.

J is TRBJ2-1 and V is TRBV25-1. The germline CDR1 and CDR2 sequences are MGHDK and SYGVNS. CDR3 length: 15 residues. The CDR3 is CASSHPRRPYNEQFF.

The CDR3 loop reads CASSLAHTGLADQETQYF. This rearrangement joins TRBV11-1 to TRBJ2-5; TCRdb's D call, TRBD2, is unchecked because there is no DNA. The CDR3 sequence is 18 residues long. Germline V gene sequence: CDR1 SGHAT, CDR2 FQDESV (reference sequence).

The CDR3 protein is CASSFEAPLDEQYF. The V call is TRBV28, the J call TRBJ2-7. CDR1 is MDHEN, CDR2 SYDVKM, per germline. The CDR3 has 14 amino acids.

J is TRBJ2-3 and V is TRBV7-3; TCRdb lists TRBD2, though no DNA is available to test this call. This CDR3 is 14 amino acids long. Germline loops: CDR1 SGHTA, CDR2 FQGTGA. The CDR3 region is CASSLSGLAGSHNF.